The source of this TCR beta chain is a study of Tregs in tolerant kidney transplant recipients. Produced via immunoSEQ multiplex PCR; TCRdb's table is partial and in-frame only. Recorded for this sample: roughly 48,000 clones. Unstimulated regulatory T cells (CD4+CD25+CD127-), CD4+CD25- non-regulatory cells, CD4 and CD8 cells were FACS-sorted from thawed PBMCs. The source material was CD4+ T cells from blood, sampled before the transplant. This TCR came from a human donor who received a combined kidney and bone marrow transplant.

The CDR3 region is CASSFGGVLTYEQYF. The CDR3 bases that were read are TGCGCCAGCAGCTTTGGGGGGGTCCTAACCTACGAG. The chain employs TRBV5-1 and TRBJ2-7; TRBD2 matches at 7 bases. The CDR3 extends 3 residues past the end of the read, so its final part is completed from the germline J gene. With V trimmed by 2 bases and J by 2 bases, 7 bases remained unmatched. CDR1 and CDR2 from the germline V gene are SGHRS and YFSETQ. The CDR3 runs 15 residues. The whole variable domain, remainder taken from reference TRBV5-1 and TRBJ2-7, is KAGVTQTPRYLIKTRGQQVTLSCSPISGHRSVSWYQQTPGQGLQFLFEYFSETQRNKGNFPGRFSGRQFSNSRSEMNVSTLELGDSALYLCASSFGGVLTYEQYFGPGTRLTVT.